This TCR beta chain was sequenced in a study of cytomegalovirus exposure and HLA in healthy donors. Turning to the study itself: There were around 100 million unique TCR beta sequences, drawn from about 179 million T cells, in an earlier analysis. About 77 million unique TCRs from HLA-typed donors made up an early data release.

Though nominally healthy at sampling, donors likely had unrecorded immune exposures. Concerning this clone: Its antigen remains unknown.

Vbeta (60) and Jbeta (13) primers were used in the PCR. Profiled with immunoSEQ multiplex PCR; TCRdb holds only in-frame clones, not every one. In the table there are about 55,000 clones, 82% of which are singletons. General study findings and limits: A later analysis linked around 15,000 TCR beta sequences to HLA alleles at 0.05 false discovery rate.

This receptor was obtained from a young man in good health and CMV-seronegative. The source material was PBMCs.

Written as DNA, the CDR3 is TGCGCCAGCAGCCAAGTTAACAGGGTAGGAACTAATGAAAAACTGTTTTTT. Protein sequence: CASSQVNRVGTNEKLFF. This rearrangement joins TRBV4-1 to TRBJ1-4; D is possibly TRBD1 (6 bases). This CDR3 spans 17 amino acids. Trimming stripped 1 base from V and 1 base from J, with 13 bases between. Looked up from germline, CDR1 is MGHRA and CDR2 is YSYEKL.